This T cell receptor (beta chain) emerged from a study of blood T cell repertoires in COVID-19. Clones were read by immunoSEQ multiplex PCR, and TCRdb kept only the in-frame ones, dropping some. The table includes more than 95,000 clones, less than 90% detected once. Germline V gene data show CDR1 as KGHDR and CDR2 as SFDVKD. V was shortened by 2 bases and J by 7 bases, with 13 bases between the two germline ends. The CDR3 totals 14 residues. The chain joins TRBV24-1 to TRBJ2-5; D is undetermined. The source of this sequence is a woman aged 80 or over with acute or convalescent COVID-19. The sample taken for sequencing was peripheral blood. This chain's CDR3 is CATSDSQVVGTQYF. The CDR3 nucleotides read TGTGCCACCAGTGATTCCCAGGTAGTGGGGACCCAGTACTTC.